The 16 T cell receptor beta chains given below trace back to one sample, sequenced in a study of blood T cell repertoires in COVID-19. The repertoire was sequenced with immunoSEQ multiplex PCR; TCRdb's copy has only in-frame clones and lacks some. The repertoire has 55,000 to 65,000 clones, approximately 80% of them found once; the top ten carry 3.5% to 4%. The source material was peripheral blood. The receptors were gathered from a woman of 80 years or more with acute or convalescent COVID-19.

The chain joins TRBV19 to TRBJ2-1; the match to TRBD1 covers 8 bases. The CDR3 covers 15 residues. Looked up from germline, CDR1 is LNHDA and CDR2 is SQIVND (reference sequence). Trimming took 5 bases from V and 10 from J; bases not matched to a gene: 13. CDR3 nucleotides: TGTGCCAGTAGTGCCTACGACAGGGGAGCAGGCGAGCAGTTCTTC. It yields the protein CASSAYDRGAGEQFF. The complete variable domain, with remaining parts taken from reference TRBV19 and TRBJ2-1, reads DGGITQSPKYLFRKEGQNVTLSCEQNLNHDAMYWYRQDPGQGLRLIYYSQIVNDFQKGDIAEGYSVSREKKESFPLTVTSAQKNPTAFYLCASSAYDRGAGEQFFGPGTRLTVL.

This clone occurred a few times. The chain employs TRBV3-1 (or the pseudogene TRBV3-2) and TRBJ2-1, with a weak D call TRBD2 (5 bases). The CDR3 has 17 amino acids. Trimming cost V 0 bases and J 0 bases, with 12 bases left between them. The V gene's germline CDR1 is LGHDT and CDR2 YNNKEL (reference sequence). CDR3 coding DNA: TGTGCCAGCAGCCAAGAGGCAGAGCGGAGCTCCTACAATGAGCAGTTCTTC. It is translated as CASSQEAERSSYNEQFF.

The chain joins TRBV12-3 or TRBV12-4 to TRBJ2-4, with D possibly TRBD1 on 6 matching bases. Trimming removed 2 bases at V and 5 bases at J, with 7 bases between. This CDR3 spans 13 amino acids. The chain's CDR3 is CASSLNRENIQYF. DNA of the CDR3: TGTGCCAGCAGTTTAAACAGGGAAAACATTCAGTACTTC.

Only a few counts were recorded for this clone. The CDR3 loop is CASSPQQGVDQPQHF. The CDR3 DNA follows: TGTGCCAGCTCACCACAGCAGGGGGTGGATCAGCCCCAGCATTTT. The J gene is TRBJ1-5, the V gene TRBV18; 7 positions agree with TRBD1. In germline, CDR1 is KGHSH, CDR2 LQKENI. Losses at the gene ends were 1 base for V and 5 bases for J; bases not matched to a gene: 5. The CDR3 totals 15 residues. The full variable domain, its missing parts supplied by reference TRBV18 and TRBJ1-5, is NAGVMQNPRHLVRRRGQEARLRCSPMKGHSHVYWYRQLPEEGLKFMVYLQKENIIDESGMPKERFSAEFPKEGPSILRIQQVVRGDSAAYFCASSPQQGVDQPQHFGDGTRLSIL.

The CDR3 region has the DNA TGTGCCAGCAGCCGGGGTTCGAGCGACACTGAAGCTTTCTTT. Amino acid sequence: CASSRGSSDTEAFF. The V call is TRBV21-1, the J call TRBJ1-1. TRBV21-1 is shown as a pseudogene. The CDR3 covers 14 residues.

This chain links TRBV28 with TRBJ1-2; the match to TRBD1 covers 10 bases. The CDR3 is made up of 15 amino acids. Trimming took 5 bases from V and 4 from J; bases not matched to a gene: 7. Looked up from germline, CDR1 is MDHEN and CDR2 is SYDVKM. The CDR3 reads CASSLGQGIFYGYTF. CDR3 DNA sequence: TGTGCCAGCAGTCTGGGACAGGGGATATTCTATGGCTACACCTTC.

The chain is built from TRBV5-1 and TRBJ2-5; 8 bases map to TRBD1. CDR3 length: 14 amino acids. In germline, CDR1 is SGHRS, CDR2 YFSETQ. Losses at the gene ends were 3 bases for V and 2 bases for J; bases not matched to a gene: 3. CDR3 residues: CASSSRGLQETQYF. The CDR3 DNA reads as TGCGCCAGCAGCTCCAGGGGGCTACAAGAGACCCAGTACTTC.

This chain uses TRBV5-4 with TRBJ2-7; 10 nucleotides align to TRBD2. The CDR3 is 15 residues long. Trimming removed 4 bases from V and 2 bases from J; junction bases left unmatched: 6. Germline CDR1 is SGHNT and CDR2 is YYREEE (reference sequence). CDR3 nucleotide sequence: TGTGCCAGCAGCCCACCTAGCGGGGGACCCTACGAGCAGTACTTC. Protein: CASSPPSGGPYEQYF.

The chain joins TRBV10-3 to TRBJ1-2; TRBD1 agrees at 9 bases. The V segment lost 6 bases and the J segment 4 bases; nucleotides outside the gene matches: 6. The CDR3 consists of 14 residues. The germline V gene has CDR1 ENHRY and CDR2 SYGVKD. Written as DNA, the CDR3 is TGTGCCATCAGACAGACAGGGGGGGTCTATGGCTACACCTTC. Its protein product is CAIRQTGGVYGYTF.

The chain joins TRBV4-1 to TRBJ2-1; 12 bases match TRBD2. Germline V gene sequence: CDR1 MGHRA, CDR2 YSYEKL. There are 16 residues in the CDR3. After removal of 4 bases from V and 3 bases from J, the junction contained 4 bases not matched to a gene. CDR3 sequence (DNA): TGCGCCAGCAGCCGGATACTAGCGGGAGGCTACAATGAGCAGTTCTTC. Its protein product is CASSRILAGGYNEQFF.

The genes are TRBV19 and TRBJ1-6; 7 bases match TRBD1. J was trimmed by 0 bases and V by 3 bases; bases with no gene match: 2. Germline lookup yields CDR1 LNHDA and CDR2 SQIVND (reference sequence). The CDR3 is made up of 16 amino acids. CDR3 amino acids: CASSIRQGSYNSPLHF. In DNA form, the CDR3 reads TGTGCCAGTAGTATCCGACAGGGCTCCTATAATTCACCCCTCCACTTT.

This clone was counted a single time. The chain employs TRBV5-6 and TRBJ2-5; 10 bases align to TRBD1. This CDR3 spans 15 amino acids. V lost 3 bases to trimming and J lost 2 bases; unmatched junction nucleotides: 4. Germline CDR1 and CDR2: SGHDT and YYEEEE. The CDR3 sequence is CASSWAGQGQETQYF. The CDR3 DNA follows: TGTGCCAGCAGCTGGGCGGGACAGGGGCAAGAGACCCAGTACTTC. The full variable domain, in which reference TRBV5-6 and TRBJ2-5 provide the parts outside the CDR3, is DAGVTQSPTHLIKTRGQQVTLRCSPKSGHDTVSWYQQALGQGPQFIFQYYEEEERQRGNFPDRFSGHQFPNYSSELNVNALLLGDSALYLCASSWAGQGQETQYFGPGTRLLVL.

This clone has just one count. The chain is built from TRBV6-2 or TRBV6-3 and TRBJ2-7; 13 bases match TRBD2. Germline CDR1 MNHEY, CDR2 SVGEGT. This CDR3 has 16 residues. V lost 6 bases, J lost 0 bases, and 5 bases stayed unmatched. The CDR3 region is CASSRGLAGASYEQYF. In nucleotides, the CDR3 is TGTGCCAGCAGCCGCGGACTAGCGGGGGCCTCCTACGAGCAGTACTTC.

This sequence joins TRBV5-1 and TRBJ2-7, with 9 bases matching TRBD1. Germline V CDR1 and CDR2: SGHRS, YFSETQ. The V gene end was trimmed by 4 bases and the J gene end by 3 bases; junction bases not matched to a gene: 5. CDR3 size: 14 residues. The CDR3 spells CASSPGQGLYEQYF. Here the CDR3 DNA reads TGCGCCAGCAGCCCGGGACAGGGACTCTACGAGCAGTACTTC.

The chain couples TRBV9 to TRBJ1-2; D might be TRBD1 (5 bases). The germline V gene has CDR1 SGDLS and CDR2 YYNGEE. The V end lost 3 bases, the J end lost 3 bases, and 12 bases lay between the germline ends. There are 14 residues in the CDR3. CDR3 DNA sequence: TGTGCCAGCAGCGGTACCGGGACTCACTATGGCTACACCTTC. Amino acid sequence: CASSGTGTHYGYTF.

The chain links TRBV4-1 to TRBJ2-1, with a tentative D call TRBD2 (5 bases). CDR3 length equals 15 residues. Trimming stripped 4 bases from V and 7 bases from J, with 17 bases between. Germline V lookup: CDR1 MGHRA, CDR2 YSYEKL. For the CDR3, the DNA is TGCGCCAGCAGCCGGGCCTGGAGGATACAGAATGAGCAGTTCTTC. This sequence encodes CASSRAWRIQNEQFF.